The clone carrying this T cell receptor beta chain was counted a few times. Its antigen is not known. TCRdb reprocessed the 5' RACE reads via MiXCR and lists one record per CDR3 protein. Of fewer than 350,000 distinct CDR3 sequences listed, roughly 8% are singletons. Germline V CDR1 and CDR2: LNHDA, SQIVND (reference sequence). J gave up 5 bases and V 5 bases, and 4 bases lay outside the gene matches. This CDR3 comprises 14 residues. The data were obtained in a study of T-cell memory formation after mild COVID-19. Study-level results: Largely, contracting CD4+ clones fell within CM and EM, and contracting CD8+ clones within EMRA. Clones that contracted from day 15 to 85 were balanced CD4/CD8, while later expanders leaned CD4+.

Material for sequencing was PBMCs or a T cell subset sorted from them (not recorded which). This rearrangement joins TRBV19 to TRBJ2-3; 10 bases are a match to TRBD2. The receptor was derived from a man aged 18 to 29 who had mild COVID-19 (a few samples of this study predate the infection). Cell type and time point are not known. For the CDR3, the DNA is TGTGCCAGTAGTCGCCAGCGGGGGGGAGATACGCAGTATTTT. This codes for CASSRQRGGDTQYF.